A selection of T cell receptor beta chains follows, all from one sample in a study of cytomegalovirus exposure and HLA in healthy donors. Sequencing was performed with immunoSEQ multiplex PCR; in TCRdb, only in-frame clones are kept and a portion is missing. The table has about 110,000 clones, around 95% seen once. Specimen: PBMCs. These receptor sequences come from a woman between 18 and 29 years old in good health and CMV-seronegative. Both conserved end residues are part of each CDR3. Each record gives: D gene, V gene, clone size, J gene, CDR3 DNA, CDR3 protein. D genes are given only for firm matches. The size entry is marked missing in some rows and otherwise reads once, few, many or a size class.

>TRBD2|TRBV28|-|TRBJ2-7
TGTGCCAGCAGTTTTCTGACGTTAGCGGGGAGATCCTACGAGCAGTACTTC
CASSFLTLAGRSYEQYF
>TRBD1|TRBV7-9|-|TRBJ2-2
TGTGCCAGCAGCTTAAGTGCCAGGGGGCGAACCGGGGAGCTGTTTTTT
CASSLSARGRTGELFF
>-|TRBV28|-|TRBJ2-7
TGTGCCAGCAGTTTATTATCCCGCTACGAGCAGTACTTC
CASSLLSRYEQYF
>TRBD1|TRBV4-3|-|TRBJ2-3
TGCGCCAGCAGCCAAGAGACAGGGGACTTCCCCGATACGCAGTATTTT
CASSQETGDFPDTQYF
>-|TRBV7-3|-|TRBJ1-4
TGTGCCAGCGACGGGGGGGCTGAGAAAAAACTGTTTTTT
CASDGGAEKKLFF
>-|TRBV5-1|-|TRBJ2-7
TGCGCCAGCAGCGAAGACAGTTGGGGATACGAGCAGTACTTC
CASSEDSWGYEQYF
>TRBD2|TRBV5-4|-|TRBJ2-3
TGTGCCAGCAGCTTGAATAGCGGGGGGGGTATTTTGGATACGCAGTATTTT
CASSLNSGGGILDTQYF
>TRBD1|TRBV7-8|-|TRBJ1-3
TGTGCCAGCAGCTCCGACAGGGCGGGAAACACCATATATTTT
CASSSDRAGNTIYF
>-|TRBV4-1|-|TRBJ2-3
TGCGCCAGCAGCCAAGAAAGGGGGGGAGGCACAGATACGCAGTATTTT
CASSQERGGGTDTQYF
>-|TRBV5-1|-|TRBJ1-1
TGCGCCAGCAGCTTGGGCGGTTTGGGGGCTGGAACTGAAGCTTTCTTT
CASSLGGLGAGTEAFF
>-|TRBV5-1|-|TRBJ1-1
TGCGCCAGCAGCTTCCAGGATCTGAACACTGAAGCTTTCTTT
CASSFQDLNTEAFF
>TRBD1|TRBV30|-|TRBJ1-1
TGTGCCTGGAGTTCGAGACAGGGTTGGCCTGAAGCTTTCTTT
CAWSSRQGWPEAFF
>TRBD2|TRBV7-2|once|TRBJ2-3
TGTGCCAGCAGCTTAGCGGTGACTAGCTCTCCAGATACGCAGTATTTT
CASSLAVTSSPDTQYF
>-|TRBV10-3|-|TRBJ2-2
TGTGCCATCAGTGTCGGTGAAAACACCGGGGAGCTGTTTTTT
CAISVGENTGELFF
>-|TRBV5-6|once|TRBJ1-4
TGTGCCAGCAGCATGGGAGTAGCTAATGAAAAACTGTTTTTT
CASSMGVANEKLFF
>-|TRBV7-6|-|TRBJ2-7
TGTGCCAGCAGCTTAGCCCCAGGAGGCAACGAGCAGTACTTC
CASSLAPGGNEQYF
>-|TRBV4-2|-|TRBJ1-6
TGTGCCAGCAGCCAAGAAGGGACACCCGGTCTCTCCTATAATTCACCCCTCCACTTT
CASSQEGTPGLSYNSPLHF
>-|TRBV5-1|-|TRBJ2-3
TGCGCCAGCAGCTTGGGTTGGGCCACAGATACGCAGTATTTT
CASSLGWATDTQYF
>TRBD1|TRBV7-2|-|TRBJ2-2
TGTGCCAGCAGCCCCCGGACAGGTCCCGGGGAGCTGTTTTTT
CASSPRTGPGELFF
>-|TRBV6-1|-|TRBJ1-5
TGTGCCAGCAGTGAAGGCCTCGTGGCGGTGAATCAGCCCCAGCATTTT
CASSEGLVAVNQPQHF
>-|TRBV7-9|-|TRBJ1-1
TGTGCCAGCAGCTACTATACGAACACTGAAGCTTTCTTT
CASSYYTNTEAFF
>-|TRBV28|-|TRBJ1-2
TGTGCCAGCAGTTTAGCGCAGGGCTATGGCTACACCTTC
CASSLAQGYGYTF
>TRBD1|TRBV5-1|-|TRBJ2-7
TGCGCCAGCAGCTTCCGGGACAGGGGGCTCTACGAGCAGTACTTC
CASSFRDRGLYEQYF
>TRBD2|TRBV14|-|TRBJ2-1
TGTGCCAGCAGCCCAAAATATAGCGGGGTCAATGAGCAGTTCTTC
CASSPKYSGVNEQFF
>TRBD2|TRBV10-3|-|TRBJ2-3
TGTGCCATTGCCGGGACTAGCGGGGGCCCTTTCGGCACAGATACGCAGTATTTT
CAIAGTSGGPFGTDTQYF
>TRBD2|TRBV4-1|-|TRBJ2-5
TGCGCCAGCAGCCAAGATAGCAGGGCGGGGGTCGCCTGGGAGACCCAGTACTTC
CASSQDSRAGVAWETQYF
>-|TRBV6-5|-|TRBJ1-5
TGTGCCAGCAGCTCGGACAGTTATCAGCCCCAGCATTTT
CASSSDSYQPQHF
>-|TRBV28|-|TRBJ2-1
TGTGCCAGCAGTTTAGGAAGTCGCGGCAAGCAGTTCTTC
CASSLGSRGKQFF
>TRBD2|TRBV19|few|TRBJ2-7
TGTGCCAGTAGTCAACGGTCTAGCGGGGACTACGAGCAGTACTTC
CASSQRSSGDYEQYF
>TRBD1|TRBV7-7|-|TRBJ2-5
TGTGCCAGCAGCTTAGGTTCAGGGACAGGAGAGACCCAGTACTTC
CASSLGSGTGETQYF
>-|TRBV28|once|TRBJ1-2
TGTGCCAGCATCCGAGACAGGTTGTTCTATGGCTACACCTTC
CASIRDRLFYGYTF
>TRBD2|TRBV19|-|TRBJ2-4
TGTGCCAGTAGTATAACTAGCGGGGATCTAGCCAAAAACATTCAGTACTTC
CASSITSGDLAKNIQYF
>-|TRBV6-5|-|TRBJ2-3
TGTGCCAGCAGTCGACTCTCCACAGATACGCAGTATTTT
CASSRLSTDTQYF
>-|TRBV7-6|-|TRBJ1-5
TGTGCCAGCAGCTTAGGCCCAGGGGTAGGGCAGCCCCAGCATTTT
CASSLGPGVGQPQHF
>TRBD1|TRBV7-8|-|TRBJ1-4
TGTGCCAGCAGCTTAGACGCAGGGGGAACTGAAAAACTGTTTTTT
CASSLDAGGTEKLFF
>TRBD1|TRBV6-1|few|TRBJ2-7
TGTGCCAGCAGTGGTACAGGGGGCGAGCAGTACTTC
CASSGTGGEQYF